Listed here are 10 T cell receptor beta chains from one sample, sequenced in a study of blood T cells in healthy people across ages. Primed by a sample-barcoded 5' primer and a J-beta primer mix, a second PCR proceeded for about 7 to 11 cycles. MiXCR, run by TCRdb on the 5' RACE reads, gives a single entry per CDR3 protein. The table lists around 1,800,000 distinct CDR3 sequences, approximately 40% of them singletons. The sequencing input was blood. These TCRs come from a human donor in good health.

In this sample, this clonotype turned up a few times. The CDR3 DNA is TGTGCCAGCAGCTTGGGACAGGGCATAATCTATGGCTACACCTTC. It is translated as CASSLGQGIIYGYTF. This sequence joins TRBV7-2 and TRBJ1-2; 9 bases agree with TRBD1. This CDR3 has 15 amino acids. J was trimmed by 4 bases and V by 3 bases; bases with no gene match: 6. Germline-derived CDR1 and CDR2 are SGHTA and FQGNSA.

The chain links TRBV29-1 to TRBJ1-2; D ambiguous. Germline loops: CDR1 SQVTM, CDR2 ANQGSEA. The CDR3 has 12 residues. Between the trimmed V and J ends, which lost 4 bases and 3 bases, there was a span of 9 bases. Here the CDR3 reads CSVVGNDYGYTF. The CDR3 DNA is TGCAGCGTTGTGGGGAACGACTATGGCTACACCTTC.

This clonotype was seen a few times. The chain is built from TRBV5-1 and TRBJ2-1, with D possibly called TRBD1 or TRBD2 (6 bases each). The CDR3 runs to 15 residues. Germline V gene lookup returns CDR1 SGHRS and CDR2 YFSETQ. Trimming took 4 bases from V and 8 from J, leaving 19 bases between them. DNA of the CDR3: TGCGCCAGCAGCGGAGGGGGGACTGTTAACGATGAGCAGTTCTTC. It encodes CASSGGGTVNDEQFF.

This clonotype was found a few times. This chain links TRBV12-3 or TRBV12-4 with TRBJ2-1; 10 nucleotides agree with TRBD2. Germline trimming cut 2 bases from V and 9 bases from J; bases unmatched to any gene: 4. This CDR3 comprises 14 residues. Here the CDR3 reads CASSLSASGGEQFF. The DNA of the CDR3 is TGTGCCAGCAGTTTATCAGCTAGCGGGGGTGAGCAGTTCTTC.

This clonotype was detected only a few times. The chain employs TRBV19 and TRBJ1-2; D call uncertain. V was pared by 3 bases and J by 1 base, with 21 bases between. CDR1 is LNHDA and CDR2 is SQIVND in the germline V gene (reference sequence). The length of the CDR3 is 18 residues. CDR3 DNA sequence: TGTGCCAGTAGTATCCCCGTGGAACAGAGTCCCTTTAACTATGGCTACACCTTC. It yields the protein CASSIPVEQSPFNYGYTF.

This clonotype was found a few times. This chain links TRBV28 with TRBJ1-2; TRBD1 is a possible D gene (5 bases). CDR3 size: 13 residues. The V end lost 10 bases, the J end lost 6 bases, and 18 bases lay between the germline ends. Germline values: CDR1 MDHEN, CDR2 SYDVKM. The CDR3 spells CATSSGGIDGYTF. The CDR3 nucleotides are TGTGCCACTTCCTCGGGGGGGATAGATGGCTACACCTTC.

This clonotype was counted between two and nine times. The chain carries TRBV25-1 and TRBJ2-7; tentative D call: TRBD2 (7 bases). This CDR3 spans 17 amino acids. V lost 3 bases and J 4 bases, leaving 22 bases between the germline ends. The germline V gene has CDR1 MGHDK and CDR2 SYGVNS. The CDR3 nucleotides are TGTGCCAGCAGTGAGTTGACGGACAGCCCGGGGGGATACGAGCAGTACTTC. Translated: CASSELTDSPGGYEQYF.

The table lists this clonotype with a few counts. The gene calls are TRBV7-2 and TRBJ2-5, with 7 bases aligning to TRBD2. From germline, CDR1 is SGHTA and CDR2 FQGNSA. CDR3 length: 15 amino acids. J gave up 2 bases and V 5 bases, and 8 bases lay outside the gene matches. The CDR3 DNA sequence: TGTGCCAGCAGCCCTGGGGGAGGGGATCAAGAGACCCAGTACTTC. Its protein is CASSPGGGDQETQYF.

With respect to this clonotype: A read error may explain this, as a much larger clone is one base away. V and J are TRBV14 and TRBJ1-1; the match to TRBD1 covers 9 bases. The V and J ends lost 4 bases and 6 bases, in that order; junction bases with no gene match: 3. CDR1 and CDR2 (germline): SGHDN, FVKESK. This CDR3 spans 13 amino acids. The CDR3 loop reads CASSRTGDAEAFF. CDR3 in DNA: TGTGCCAGCAGCCGGACAGGGGACGCTGAAGCTTTCTTT.

This clonotype has a handful of counts. The chain links TRBV15 to TRBJ2-3; D is perhaps TRBD2 (6 bases). Trimming took 5 bases from V and 2 from J, leaving 8 bases between them. Germline values: CDR1 LNHNV, CDR2 YYDKDF (reference sequence). The CDR3 totals 13 residues. CDR3: CATSAGYTDTQYF. The CDR3 DNA follows: TGTGCCACCAGCGCGGGGTACACAGATACGCAGTATTTT.